This T cell receptor beta chain emerged from a study of T cells in Graves' hyperthyroidism and ophthalmopathy. Note on this clonotype: What it binds is not known.

The investigators amplified TCR beta CDR3 regions from RNA transcripts. The HTBI primer set was used in a first-round RT-PCR of the TCR CDR3. TCRdb used MiXCR to reprocess the multiplex PCR reads, holding one entry per CDR3 protein. The sample records 480,000 or so distinct CDR3 sequences, around 43% being singletons. Study-level results: Blood also contained most expanded thyroid clonotypes above 0.001.

This CDR3 region has 15 residues. With 6 bases removed from V and 1 base from J, the gap between germline ends came to 12 bases. Sequenced input: peripheral blood or thyroid tissue (not recorded which). The V and J genes are TRBV12-3 or TRBV12-4 and TRBJ1-4; no clear D. The sequence was obtained from an adult woman with Graves' disease, either hyperthyroidism or ophthalmopathy (not recorded which). In DNA form, the CDR3 reads TGTGCCAGCAGGCGGGGAAGACTAACTAATGAAAAACTGTTTTTT. Translated: CASRRGRLTNEKLFF.